This TCR beta chain comes out of a study of T cell responses to AZD1222 COVID-19 vaccine. Turning to this clone: Its antigen is undetermined.

Points from the study as a whole: Clonal diversity was possibly underestimated; the donors were predominantly white British and more often female. No repertoire was sampled before or during the peak T cell response, only after it.

The CDR3 covers 13 residues. The germline V gene encodes CDR1 SEHNR and CDR2 FQNEAQ (reference sequence). V was clipped by 5 bases and J by 2 bases, with 9 bases between them. Generated by immunoSEQ multiplex PCR, the TCRdb table keeps only in-frame clones and is missing some. The sample shows some 110,000 clones, around 91% of them seen only once. V usage is TRBV7-9 and J usage is TRBJ1-2, with TRBD1 as a possible D gene (5 bases). Sample: peripheral blood, taken on day 0 of AZD1222 vaccination. This TCR came from an adult in good health. Here the CDR3 reads CASSRQRNYGYTF. The CDR3 coding sequence is TGTGCCAGCAGCCGACAGAGGAACTATGGCTACACCTTC.